The rows below give T cell receptor beta chains drawn from one sample of a study of cytomegalovirus exposure and HLA in healthy donors. Profiled with immunoSEQ multiplex PCR; TCRdb holds only in-frame clones, not every one. The table has about 140,000 clones, approximately 84% seen once; the top ten hold around 1.4%. What was sequenced was PBMCs. Source of these receptors: a woman aged 25 to 39 in good health and CMV-seronegative. Each CDR3 is given with its conserved first and last residue. A D gene is named only where the DNA matches it firmly. Part of the rows lack a size; the others show once, few, many or a class for expanded clones.

D	size	V	J	CDR3	DNA
-	-	TRBV4-1	TRBJ2-7	CASSRTGVSYEQYF	TGCGCCAGCAGCCGAACGGGGGTGTCCTACGAGCAGTACTTC
TRBD1	-	TRBV5-1	TRBJ1-5	CASSLTGLGNQPQHF	TGCGCCAGCAGCCTGACAGGGTTGGGCAATCAGCCCCAGCATTTT
TRBD1	-	TRBV19	TRBJ1-2	CASSIDLDRGNGYTF	TGTGCCAGTAGTATAGATCTCGACAGGGGGAATGGCTACACCTTC
TRBD1	-	TRBV28	TRBJ2-7	CASRSTGVEEQYF	TGTGCCAGCAGATCTACAGGGGTAGAAGAGCAGTACTTC
-	-	TRBV15	TRBJ1-1	CATSRDLNRVEAFF	TGTGCCACCAGCAGAGACCTGAACAGGGTTGAAGCTTTCTTT
-	-	TRBV7-2	TRBJ2-5	CASSLTGIQETQYF	TGTGCCAGCAGCTTAACCGGGATCCAAGAGACCCAGTACTTC
-	-	TRBV5-6	TRBJ2-1	CASSFSRNEQFF	TGTGCCAGCAGCTTTTCCAGAAATGAGCAGTTCTTC
TRBD1	-	TRBV18	TRBJ1-5	CASSPDRQGNQPQHF	TGTGCCAGCTCACCAGATAGACAGGGAAATCAGCCCCAGCATTTT
TRBD1	-	TRBV9	TRBJ1-1	CASSVAGQSIGTEAFF	TGTGCCAGCAGCGTAGCGGGACAGTCTATCGGCACTGAAGCTTTCTTT
TRBD2	-	TRBV7-2	TRBJ2-3	CASSRRTSGGAGDTQYF	TGTGCCAGCAGCAGACGGACTAGCGGGGGGGCGGGTGATACGCAGTATTTT
TRBD2	-	TRBV5-4	TRBJ2-7	CASSFGLAGSYYEQYF	TGTGCCAGCAGCTTTGGACTAGCGGGTTCCTACTACGAGCAGTACTTC
-	-	TRBV4-2	TRBJ2-4	CASSQEPQSGPKNIQYF	TGTGCCAGCAGCCAAGAACCCCAGAGCGGTCCCAAAAACATTCAGTACTTC
TRBD2	-	TRBV6-5	TRBJ2-7	CASSYSGAGLNEQYF	TGTGCCAGCAGTTACTCCGGAGCGGGGCTCAACGAGCAGTACTTC
TRBD1	-	TRBV4-3	TRBJ2-7	CASSQRVGDSSYEQYF	TGCGCCAGCAGCCAGAGGGTGGGGGACAGCTCCTACGAGCAGTACTTC
-	-	TRBV29-1	TRBJ2-1	CSITYLTGVNEQFF	TGCAGCATTACGTACCTAACCGGGGTCAATGAGCAGTTCTTC
-	-	TRBV7-2	TRBJ1-5	CASSLVPVGGGNQPQHF	TGTGCCAGCAGCTTAGTTCCGGTGGGAGGGGGGAATCAGCCCCAGCATTTT
-	-	TRBV5-4	TRBJ2-3	CASSLGGDTDTQYF	TGTGCCAGCAGCTTGGGGGGGGACACAGATACGCAGTATTTT
-	-	TRBV7-3	TRBJ2-3	CASSLSVEADTQYF	TGTGCCAGCAGCTTGTCAGTAGAGGCAGATACGCAGTATTTT
-	once	TRBV7-3	TRBJ1-6	CASSSVGDYNSPLHF	TGTGCCAGCAGCTCGGTAGGAGACTATAATTCACCCCTCCACTTT
-	-	TRBV7-2	TRBJ1-5	CASSLIRPGGNQPQHF	TGTGCCAGCAGCTTAATACGGCCGGGAGGCAATCAGCCCCAGCATTTT
TRBD1	-	TRBV6-1	TRBJ1-5	CASMDRANQPQHF	TGTGCCAGCATGGACAGGGCGAATCAGCCCCAGCATTTT
-	-	TRBV5-1	TRBJ1-4	CASSTGTLTEKLFF	TGCGCCAGCAGCACCGGGACACTCACTGAAAAACTGTTTTTT
-	-	TRBV7-9	TRBJ1-1	CASSLIAGLGTEAFF	TGTGCCAGCAGCCTCATTGCGGGGCTGGGGACTGAAGCTTTCTTT
TRBD1	-	TRBV4-3	TRBJ2-7	CASSPEGTGSYEQYF	TGCGCCAGCAGCCCCGAAGGGACAGGCTCCTACGAGCAGTACTTC
-	-	TRBV5-1	TRBJ1-1	CASSSQGGDTEAFF	TGCGCCAGCAGCTCCCAGGGCGGTGACACTGAAGCTTTCTTT
TRBD1	-	TRBV5-1	TRBJ2-3	CASSLDPLGQTRDTQYF	TGCGCCAGCAGCTTGGATCCCTTGGGACAGACAAGAGATACGCAGTATTTT
-	-	TRBV9	TRBJ2-7	CASSPQLSGNYEQYF	TGTGCCAGCAGCCCCCAGTTGTCAGGGAACTACGAGCAGTACTTC
TRBD1	-	TRBV5-1	TRBJ1-4	CASSRGQLNEKLFF	TGCGCCAGCAGCCGGGGACAGTTGAATGAAAAACTGTTTTTT
-	-	TRBV10-3	TRBJ2-7	CAISESLQGGAYEQYF	TGTGCCATCAGTGAGAGTTTGCAGGGGGGAGCCTACGAGCAGTACTTC
-	-	TRBV5-6	TRBJ1-2	CASSAGLGGYTF	TGTGCCAGCAGCGCGGGCCTGGGCGGCTACACCTTC
-	once	TRBV2	TRBJ1-1	CASSEGGDTEAFF	TGTGCCAGCAGTGAGGGGGGGGACACTGAAGCTTTCTTT
TRBD1	-	TRBV20-1	TRBJ2-3	CNTGDADTQYF	TGCAACACAGGGGATGCAGATACGCAGTATTTT
-	-	TRBV7-3	TRBJ2-2	CASSFQGTTGELFF	TGTGCCAGCAGCTTTCAGGGCACCACCGGGGAGCTGTTTTTT
TRBD1	-	TRBV19	TRBJ1-2	CASRPPGQEVGGYTF	TGTGCCAGTAGGCCGCCGGGACAGGAGGTCGGTGGCTACACCTTC
TRBD2	-	TRBV4-3	TRBJ2-2	CASSQEQRGGHYTGELFF	TGCGCCAGCAGCCAAGAGCAGCGGGGGGGTCATTACACCGGGGAGCTGTTTTTT
-	few	TRBV2	TRBJ1-5	CASTTNSRGNQPQHF	TGTGCCAGCACCACCAATTCGAGGGGCAATCAGCCCCAGCATTTT
TRBD1	-	TRBV4-3	TRBJ1-1	CASSQTYGTGASSFEAFF	TGCGCCAGCAGCCAGACTTACGGGACAGGGGCTTCATCTTTCGAAGCTTTCTTT
-	-	TRBV7-9	TRBJ1-2	CASSPPGWQGLNYGYTF	TGTGCCAGCAGCCCCCCCGGGTGGCAGGGGCTCAACTATGGCTACACCTTC
-	-	TRBV12-5	TRBJ1-1	CASGPSRGQSNTEAFF	TGTGCTAGTGGTCCCTCCAGGGGACAATCGAACACTGAAGCTTTCTTT
TRBD1	once	TRBV7-6	TRBJ2-7	CASSSIRDRAHEQYF	TGTGCCAGCAGCTCGATCCGGGACAGGGCTCACGAGCAGTACTTC
TRBD1	-	TRBV18	TRBJ2-7	CASSPGQVNSYEQYF	TGTGCCAGCTCACCAGGACAGGTTAACTCCTACGAGCAGTACTTC
-	once	TRBV5-6	TRBJ2-7	CASSLRGGRTYEQYF	TGTGCCAGCAGCTTGAGGGGGGGCCGTACCTACGAGCAGTACTTC